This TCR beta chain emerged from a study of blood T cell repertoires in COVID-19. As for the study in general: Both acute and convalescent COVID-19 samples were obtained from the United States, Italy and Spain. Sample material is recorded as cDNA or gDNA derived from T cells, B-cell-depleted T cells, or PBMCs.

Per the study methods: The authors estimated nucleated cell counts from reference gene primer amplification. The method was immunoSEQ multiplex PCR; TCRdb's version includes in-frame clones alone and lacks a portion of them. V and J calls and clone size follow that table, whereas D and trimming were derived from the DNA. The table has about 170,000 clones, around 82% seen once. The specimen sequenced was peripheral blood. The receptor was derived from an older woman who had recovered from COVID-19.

Written as DNA, the CDR3 is TGTGCCAGCAGCCAGGCGGGCGAGCAGTACTTC. Protein sequence: CASSQAGEQYF. The chain uses TRBV4-2 and TRBJ2-7, with a possible D match to TRBD2 (5 bases). Germline CDR1 is LGHNA and CDR2 is YNFKEQ. V lost 3 bases, J lost 6 bases, and 6 bases lay in between. The CDR3 has 11 amino acids.